This T cell receptor beta chain was found in a study of cytomegalovirus exposure and HLA in healthy donors. Study background: About 85 million unique TCR sequences came from HLA-typed donors in an early release. Study findings and constraints: Later analysis showed TCR association rates varying by HLA locus, highest for DRB1 and lowest for HLA-C. For most TCR beta V segments, an earlier analysis put the productive rate at about 87% or about 30% of the time. In most subjects, TCR beta sequences reportedly gave accurate predictions of HLA-A and HLA-B alleles.

This PCR relied on a set of 60 Vbeta primers and 13 Jbeta primers. TCRdb's table, derived via immunoSEQ multiplex PCR, lists solely in-frame clones and lacks some. The table lists approximately 150,000 clones, approximately 73% of them singletons, with roughly a tenth in the top ten. About this clone itself: The antigen is unknown.

The length of the CDR3 is 18 residues. Looked up from germline, CDR1 is MGHRA and CDR2 is YSYEKL. Germline trimming cut 0 bases from V and 9 bases from J; bases unmatched to any gene: 17. The clonotype comes from a man younger than 45 in good health and CMV-seropositive. This chain links TRBV4-1 with TRBJ2-1; 7 bases map to TRBD2. Sample: PBMCs. In DNA, the CDR3 is TGCGCCAGCAGCCAAGATGTCGACGCGGGAGAACCCCGAAGTGAGCAGTTCTTC. It translates to CASSQDVDAGEPRSEQFF.